One TCR beta chain is described in this entry. The data originate from a study of cytotoxic CD8 clonotypes in ibrutinib-treated CLL. Looking at the study overall: Partial responders approximately 25, complete 2; approximately 12 progressed and about 15 stayed in remission by median around 62 months. Collecting the response samples happened after a median 12 months of treatment, with a range of 6 to 36.

CDR1 is SGHAT, CDR2 FQNNGV, per germline. Trimming took 1 base from V and 4 from J, leaving 2 bases between them. The CDR3 is 12 residues long. TCRdb's table, derived via immunoSEQ multiplex PCR, lists solely in-frame clones and lacks some. The repertoire holds tens of thousands of clones, around four fifths seen once, with 38% in the top ten. Sequenced here: PBMCs, sampled after 24 months of ibrutinib treatment. This chain connects TRBV11-2 to TRBJ2-1; the D is unclear. The sequence came from a human donor with chronic lymphocytic leukemia. CDR3 bases: TGTGCCAGCAGCTTAGGATACAATGAGCAGTTCTTC. It specifies CASSLGYNEQFF.